The rows below give T cell receptor beta chains drawn from one sample of a study of T cell responses to AZD1222 COVID-19 vaccine. Clones were read by immunoSEQ multiplex PCR, and TCRdb kept only the in-frame ones, dropping some. The table shows approximately 150,000 clones, with 75% to 90% occurring only once. Sequencing used peripheral blood, obtained 28 days after the second dose of the MenACWY control vaccine. The source of these receptors is an adult who received the MenACWY meningococcal vaccine as a control. Both conserved end residues are part of each CDR3. D genes are given only for firm matches. Clone size is shown for a subset of rows, as once, few, many or a class of expanded clone.

j_gene: TRBJ1-3; v_gene: TRBV18; d_gene: NA; abundance: NA; len: 13; CDR3aa: CASSPGAGNTIYF; CDR3nt: TGTGCCAGCTCACCCGGGGCGGGAAACACCATATATTTT
j_gene: TRBJ1-1; v_gene: TRBV5-4; d_gene: NA; abundance: NA; len: 15; CDR3aa: CASSSEAARNTEAFF; CDR3nt: TGTGCCAGCAGCTCAGAGGCGGCGAGGAACACTGAAGCTTTCTTT
j_gene: TRBJ2-7; v_gene: TRBV9; d_gene: NA; abundance: NA; len: 15; CDR3aa: CASSPQTGPYYEQYF; CDR3nt: TGTGCCAGCAGCCCTCAGACAGGTCCCTACTACGAGCAGTACTTC
j_gene: TRBJ1-1; v_gene: TRBV3-1/TRBV3-2; d_gene: NA; abundance: NA; len: 12; CDR3aa: CASSDRNTEAFF; CDR3nt: TGTGCCAGCTCAGACCGGAACACTGAAGCTTTCTTT
j_gene: TRBJ2-7; v_gene: TRBV3-1/TRBV3-2; d_gene: NA; abundance: NA; len: 13; CDR3aa: CASSHMRAGEQYF; CDR3nt: TGTGCCAGCAGCCATATGAGGGCAGGAGAGCAGTACTTC
j_gene: TRBJ2-7; v_gene: TRBV30; d_gene: NA; abundance: NA; len: 14; CDR3aa: CAWSVGGVTYEQYF; CDR3nt: TGTGCCTGGAGTGTCGGGGGAGTTACCTACGAGCAGTACTTC
j_gene: TRBJ2-1; v_gene: TRBV29-1; d_gene: NA; abundance: NA; len: 14; CDR3aa: CSVDTGDTVNEQFF; CDR3nt: TGCAGCGTTGATACGGGCGATACCGTCAATGAGCAGTTCTTC
j_gene: TRBJ2-7; v_gene: TRBV30; d_gene: NA; abundance: NA; len: 12; CDR3aa: CAWIVGNYEQYF; CDR3nt: TGTGCCTGGATAGTGGGCAACTACGAGCAGTACTTC
j_gene: TRBJ2-4; v_gene: TRBV7-2; d_gene: TRBD2; abundance: NA; len: 15; CDR3aa: CASSEAGTSANIQYF; CDR3nt: TGTGCCAGCAGCGAGGCCGGGACTAGCGCAAACATTCAGTACTTC
j_gene: TRBJ2-7; v_gene: TRBV6-5; d_gene: TRBD1; abundance: once; len: 14; CDR3aa: CASSYAPTGSEQYF; CDR3nt: TGTGCCAGCAGTTACGCCCCGACAGGGAGCGAGCAGTACTTC
j_gene: TRBJ2-7; v_gene: TRBV7-8; d_gene: NA; abundance: NA; len: 19; CDR3aa: CASSAKTTSSRTVTYEQYF; CDR3nt: TGTGCCAGCAGCGCGAAAACAACCTCCTCTAGGACAGTGACCTACGAGCAGTACTTC
j_gene: TRBJ1-1; v_gene: TRBV28; d_gene: NA; abundance: NA; len: 13; CDR3aa: CASTGGTNTEAFF; CDR3nt: TGTGCCAGCACTGGGGGGACGAACACTGAAGCTTTCTTT
j_gene: TRBJ1-4; v_gene: TRBV28; d_gene: TRBD1; abundance: NA; len: 15; CDR3aa: CASSPPGTANEKLFF; CDR3nt: TGTGCCAGCAGCCCACCCGGGACAGCTAATGAAAAACTGTTTTTT
j_gene: TRBJ1-2; v_gene: TRBV12-3/TRBV12-4; d_gene: TRBD1; abundance: NA; len: 13; CDR3aa: CASTITGVDGYTF; CDR3nt: TGTGCCAGCACCATAACAGGGGTGGATGGCTACACCTTC
j_gene: TRBJ1-1; v_gene: TRBV28; d_gene: NA; abundance: once; len: 13; CDR3aa: CASSLGERAEAFF; CDR3nt: TGTGCCAGCAGTTTAGGGGAAAGGGCTGAAGCTTTCTTT
j_gene: TRBJ2-2; v_gene: TRBV12-3/TRBV12-4; d_gene: NA; abundance: NA; len: 13; CDR3aa: CASSLDGTGELFF; CDR3nt: TGTGCCAGCAGTTTGGACGGTACCGGGGAGCTGTTTTTT
j_gene: TRBJ2-5; v_gene: TRBV19; d_gene: NA; abundance: NA; len: 13; CDR3aa: CASSSLHQETQYF; CDR3nt: TGTGCCAGTAGTAGCCTACACCAAGAGACCCAGTACTTC
j_gene: TRBJ1-1; v_gene: TRBV12-3/TRBV12-4; d_gene: NA; abundance: NA; len: 13; CDR3aa: CASDRNWNTEAFF; CDR3nt: TGTGCCAGCGACAGGAATTGGAACACTGAAGCTTTCTTT
j_gene: TRBJ1-2; v_gene: TRBV19; d_gene: TRBD1; abundance: NA; len: 13; CDR3aa: CASNFLGGVSYTF; CDR3nt: TGTGCCAGTAATTTCCTAGGGGGCGTAAGCTACACCTTC
j_gene: TRBJ1-2; v_gene: TRBV5-8; d_gene: NA; abundance: NA; len: 12; CDR3aa: CASSFLRSGYTF; CDR3nt: TGTGCCAGCAGCTTTTTGCGAAGCGGCTACACCTTC
j_gene: TRBJ1-1; v_gene: TRBV19; d_gene: NA; abundance: NA; len: 13; CDR3aa: CASSIGPAVVAFF; CDR3nt: TGTGCCAGTAGTATAGGGCCAGCGGTGGTAGCTTTCTTT
j_gene: TRBJ2-7; v_gene: TRBV5-1; d_gene: TRBD2; abundance: NA; len: 15; CDR3aa: CASSSLTSGSYEQYF; CDR3nt: TGCGCCAGCAGCTCTTTGACTAGCGGGAGCTACGAGCAGTACTTC
j_gene: TRBJ2-7; v_gene: TRBV28; d_gene: NA; abundance: NA; len: 13; CDR3aa: CASSLGWTYEQYF; CDR3nt: TGTGCCAGCAGTTTGGGCTGGACCTACGAGCAGTACTTC
j_gene: TRBJ1-6; v_gene: TRBV27; d_gene: NA; abundance: NA; len: 15; CDR3aa: CASSFSVEVGSPLHF; CDR3nt: TGTGCCAGCAGTTTTTCGGTGGAGGTCGGTTCACCCCTCCACTTT
j_gene: TRBJ1-1; v_gene: TRBV15; d_gene: NA; abundance: NA; len: 15; CDR3aa: CATSRGQAPNTEAFF; CDR3nt: TGTGCCACCAGCAGAGGACAGGCCCCTAACACTGAAGCTTTCTTT
j_gene: TRBJ1-1; v_gene: TRBV7-9; d_gene: NA; abundance: once; len: 15; CDR3aa: CASSLKGSANTEAFF; CDR3nt: TGTGCCAGCAGCTTAAAGGGGTCGGCCAACACTGAAGCTTTCTTT
j_gene: TRBJ1-4; v_gene: TRBV6-2/TRBV6-3; d_gene: TRBD1; abundance: NA; len: 17; CDR3aa: CASSSGTGGTTNEKLFF; CDR3nt: TGTGCCAGCAGTTCCGGGACAGGAGGAACAACTAATGAAAAACTGTTTTTT
j_gene: TRBJ1-5; v_gene: TRBV7-2; d_gene: NA; abundance: NA; len: 14; CDR3aa: CASSLGGGRQPQHF; CDR3nt: TGTGCCAGCAGCTTAGGAGGGGGTCGGCAGCCCCAGCATTTT
j_gene: TRBJ2-2; v_gene: TRBV24-1; d_gene: TRBD1; abundance: NA; len: 16; CDR3aa: CATSDRDRGSTGELFF; CDR3nt: TGTGCCACCAGTGACCGGGACAGGGGGAGCACCGGGGAGCTGTTTTTT
j_gene: TRBJ1-2; v_gene: TRBV4-3; d_gene: TRBD1; abundance: NA; len: 16; CDR3aa: CASSHTGTGANYGYTF; CDR3nt: TGCGCCAGCAGCCATACCGGGACAGGAGCTAACTATGGCTACACCTTC
j_gene: TRBJ1-4; v_gene: TRBV7-3; d_gene: NA; abundance: NA; len: 13; CDR3aa: CASSLRIGEKLFF; CDR3nt: TGTGCCAGCAGCTTACGGATAGGGGAAAAACTGTTTTTT
j_gene: TRBJ2-2; v_gene: TRBV10-2; d_gene: NA; abundance: NA; len: 12; CDR3aa: CASITSSGELFF; CDR3nt: TGCGCCAGCATAACCAGCTCCGGGGAGCTGTTTTTT
j_gene: TRBJ1-5; v_gene: TRBV11-1; d_gene: TRBD1; abundance: NA; len: 13; CDR3aa: CASSSQGDQPQHF; CDR3nt: TGTGCCAGCAGTTCCCAGGGGGATCAGCCCCAGCATTTT